The following is a T cell receptor (beta chain) sequence with its context. Authors' analysis steps: Counts of nucleated cells, estimated from reference gene primer amplification, were obtained. Libraries were prepared by immunoSEQ multiplex PCR; TCRdb keeps only in-frame clonotypes and omits some of them. That table supplies the V and J calls and clone size; D and trimming were determined from the DNA. The sample holds some 120,000 clones, approximately 87% seen once. The data were taken from a study of blood T cell repertoires in COVID-19. Study overall: Specimens from acute and convalescent COVID-19 originated in the United States, Italy and Spain.

The CDR3 length is 15 residues. Trimming removed 7 bases from V and 5 bases from J; junction bases left unmatched: 9. Per the germline V gene, CDR1 is MNHEY and CDR2 is SMNVEV (reference sequence). This sequence was found in a man under 40 with acute or convalescent COVID-19. The chain joins TRBV27 to TRBJ2-2; 8 nucleotides match TRBD1. Material for sequencing was peripheral blood. The CDR3 sequence: CASTSRQGITGELFF. The CDR3 DNA is TGTGCCAGCACCTCAAGACAGGGGATTACCGGGGAGCTGTTTTTT.